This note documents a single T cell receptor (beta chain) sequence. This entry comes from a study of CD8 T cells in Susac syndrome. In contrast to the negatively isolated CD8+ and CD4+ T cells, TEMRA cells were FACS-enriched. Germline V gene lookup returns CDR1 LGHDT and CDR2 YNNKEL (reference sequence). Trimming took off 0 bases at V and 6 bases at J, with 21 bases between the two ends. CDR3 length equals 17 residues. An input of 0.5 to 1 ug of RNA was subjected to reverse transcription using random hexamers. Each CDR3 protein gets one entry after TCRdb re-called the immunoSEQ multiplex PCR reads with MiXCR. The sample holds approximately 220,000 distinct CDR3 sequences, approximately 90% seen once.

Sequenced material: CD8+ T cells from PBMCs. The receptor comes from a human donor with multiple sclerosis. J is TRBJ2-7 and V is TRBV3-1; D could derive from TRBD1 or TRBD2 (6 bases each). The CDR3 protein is CASSQDYPGAEISEQYF. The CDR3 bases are TGTGCCAGCAGCCAAGATTATCCGGGGGCGGAGATCAGCGAGCAGTACTTC.